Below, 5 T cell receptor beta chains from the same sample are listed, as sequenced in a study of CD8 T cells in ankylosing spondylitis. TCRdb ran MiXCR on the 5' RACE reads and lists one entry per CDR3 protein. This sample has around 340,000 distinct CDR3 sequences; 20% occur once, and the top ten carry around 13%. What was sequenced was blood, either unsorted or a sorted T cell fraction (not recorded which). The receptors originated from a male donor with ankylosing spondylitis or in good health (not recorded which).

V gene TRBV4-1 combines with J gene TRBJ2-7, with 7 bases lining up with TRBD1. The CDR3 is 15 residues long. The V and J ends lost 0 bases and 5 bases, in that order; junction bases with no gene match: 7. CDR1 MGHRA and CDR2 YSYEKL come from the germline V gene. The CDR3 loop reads CASSQEDRRVDEQYF. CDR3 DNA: TGCGCCAGCAGCCAAGAGGACAGGCGGGTCGACGAGCAGTACTTC.

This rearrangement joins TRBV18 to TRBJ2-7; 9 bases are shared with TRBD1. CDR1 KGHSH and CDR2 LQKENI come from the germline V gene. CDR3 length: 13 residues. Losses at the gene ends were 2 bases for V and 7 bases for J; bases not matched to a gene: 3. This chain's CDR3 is CASSPGDREEQYF. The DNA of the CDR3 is TGTGCCAGCTCACCAGGGGACAGGGAAGAGCAGTACTTC.

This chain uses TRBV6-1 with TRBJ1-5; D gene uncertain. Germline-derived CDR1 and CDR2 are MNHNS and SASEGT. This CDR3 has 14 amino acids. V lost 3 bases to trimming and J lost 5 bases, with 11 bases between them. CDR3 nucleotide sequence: TGTGCCAGCAGTGATACCGACACGTATCAGCCCCAGCATTTT. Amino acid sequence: CASSDTDTYQPQHF.

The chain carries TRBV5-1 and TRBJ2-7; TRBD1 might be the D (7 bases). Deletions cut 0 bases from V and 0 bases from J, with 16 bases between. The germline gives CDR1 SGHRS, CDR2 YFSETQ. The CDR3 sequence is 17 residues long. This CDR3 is CASSLALGRGDSYEQYF. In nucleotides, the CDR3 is TGCGCCAGCAGCTTGGCCTTGGGCAGGGGGGACTCCTACGAGCAGTACTTC.

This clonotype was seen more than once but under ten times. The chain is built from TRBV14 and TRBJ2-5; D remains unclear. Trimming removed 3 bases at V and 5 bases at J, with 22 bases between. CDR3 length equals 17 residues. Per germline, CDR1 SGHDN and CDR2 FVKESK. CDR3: CASSQRAASALSETQYF. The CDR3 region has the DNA TGTGCCAGCAGCCAGAGAGCCGCCTCAGCGTTATCGGAGACCCAGTACTTC.